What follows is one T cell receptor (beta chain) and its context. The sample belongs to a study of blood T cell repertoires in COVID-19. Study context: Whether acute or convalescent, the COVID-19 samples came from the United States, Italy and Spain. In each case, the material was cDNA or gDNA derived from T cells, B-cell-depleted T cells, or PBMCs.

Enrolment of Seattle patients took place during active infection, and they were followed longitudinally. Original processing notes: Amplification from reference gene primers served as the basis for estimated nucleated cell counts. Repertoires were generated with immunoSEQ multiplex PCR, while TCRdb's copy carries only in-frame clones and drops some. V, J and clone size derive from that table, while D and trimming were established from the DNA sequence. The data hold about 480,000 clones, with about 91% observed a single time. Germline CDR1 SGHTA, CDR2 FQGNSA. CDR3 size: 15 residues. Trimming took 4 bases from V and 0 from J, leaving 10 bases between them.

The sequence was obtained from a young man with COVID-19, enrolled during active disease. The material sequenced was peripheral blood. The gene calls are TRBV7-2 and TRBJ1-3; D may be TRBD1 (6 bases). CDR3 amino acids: CASSSGHFSGNTIYF. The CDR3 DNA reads TGTGCCAGCAGCTCGGGACACTTCTCTGGAAACACCATATATTTT.